This is a list of T cell receptor beta chains from one sample in a study of cytomegalovirus exposure and HLA in healthy donors. Sequencing was performed with immunoSEQ multiplex PCR; in TCRdb, only in-frame clones are kept and a portion is missing. The repertoire holds 100,000 to 150,000 clones, with about 72% as singletons. Specimen: PBMCs. The receptor set was obtained from a middle-aged man in good health and CMV-seropositive. CDR3s include the opening cysteine and the closing phenylalanine or tryptophan. The D gene is left open where the match is weak. Clone size is not always given. Where it is, it says once, few, many or a class for expanded clones.

TRBJ2-3 | TRBD1 | . | 16 | TRBV5-1 | TGCGCCAGCAGCTTATTATGGGACAGCGACACAGATACGCAGTATTTT | CASSLLWDSDTDTQYF
TRBJ2-7 | TRBD1 | . | 15 | TRBV10-3 | TGTGCCATCAGTGCCTCCGGGACAGTAGCCTACGAGCAGTACTTC | CAISASGTVAYEQYF
TRBJ2-7 | . | . | 13 | TRBV6-1 | TGTGCCAGCACCCTCATACAGGGCTACGAGCAGTACTTC | CASTLIQGYEQYF
TRBJ2-7 | TRBD1 | few | 16 | TRBV4-2 | TGTGCCAGCAGCCAAGACACCGGGACAGGGTCCTACGAGCAGTACTTC | CASSQDTGTGSYEQYF
TRBJ1-5 | . | few | 15 | TRBV4-1 | TGCGCCAGCAGCCAAGATGGGACTGTTAATCAGCCCCAGCATTTT | CASSQDGTVNQPQHF
TRBJ1-5 | . | . | 18 | TRBV5-6 | TGTGCCAGCAGCTTGAGTTCCTCTGCAGGGATGGGCAATCAGCCCCAGCATTTT | CASSLSSSAGMGNQPQHF
TRBJ1-4 | TRBD1 | few | 14 | TRBV28 | TGTGCCAGCAGCCCTGGGGACAGGGTCACAAAACTGTTTTTT | CASSPGDRVTKLFF
TRBJ2-3 | . | . | 15 | TRBV11-2 | TGTGCCAGCAGCTCTAGCGTAACTAGCACAGATACGCAGTATTTT | CASSSSVTSTDTQYF
TRBJ1-3 | . | . | 15 | TRBV5-1 | TGCGCCAGCAGCTGGGCTTCGACAGACGAAAACACCATATATTTT | CASSWASTDENTIYF
TRBJ2-7 | TRBD2 | . | 15 | TRBV11-3 | TGTGCCAGCAGCTCCGGGGGAGCGGGGGGCTACGAGCAGTACTTC | CASSSGGAGGYEQYF
TRBJ1-1 | . | . | 16 | TRBV6-1 | TGTGCCAGCAGTGCAGGAGGGGTTGACATGGACACTGAAGCTTTCTTT | CASSAGGVDMDTEAFF
TRBJ2-5 | . | . | 13 | TRBV5-6 | TGTGCCAGCAGCTTGGTTAGTCGGGAGACCCAGTACTTC | CASSLVSRETQYF
TRBJ2-7 | TRBD1 | . | 16 | TRBV2 | TGTGCCAGCAGCCCTATCGAAGGGACAGGGGGCTACGAGCAGTACTTC | CASSPIEGTGGYEQYF
TRBJ2-1 | TRBD2 | once | 15 | TRBV13 | TGTGCCAGCAGCTCGGGACTAGCGGGCTGGAGTGAGCAGTTCTTC | CASSSGLAGWSEQFF
TRBJ1-1 | . | . | 14 | TRBV6-6 | TGTGCCGCCTACAGGCAGGGCAGGAACACTGAAGCTTTCTTT | CAAYRQGRNTEAFF
TRBJ1-2 | . | . | 13 | TRBV7-2 | TGTGCCAGCTCGACGCGGGAACGCTATGGCTACACCTTC | CASSTRERYGYTF
TRBJ1-6 | . | few | 13 | TRBV5-8 | TGTGCCAGCAGCTTGGCTCCCGATTCACCCCTCCACTTT | CASSLAPDSPLHF
TRBJ2-1 | . | . | 15 | TRBV29-1 | TGCAGCGTTGAACCGGGACTTCTGCGAAACAATGAGCAGTTCTTC | CSVEPGLLRNNEQFF
TRBJ1-5 | . | . | 16 | TRBV30 | TGTGCCTGGAGTTTTTCTGGAGTTTATAGCAATCAGCCCCAGCATTTT | CAWSFSGVYSNQPQHF
TRBJ1-1 | . | . | 12 | TRBV15 | TGTGCCACCCGGAGCCGGGAGTCTGAAGCTTTCTTT | CATRSRESEAFF
TRBJ1-2 | . | . | 15 | TRBV10-3 | TGTGCCATTCCTAGAGCCTTAGGAGGGGTGGGGGGCTACACCTTC | CAIPRALGGVGGYTF
TRBJ2-2 | TRBD2 | once | 16 | TRBV5-1 | TGCGCCAGCAGCAATCTAGCGGGAGGACCCACCGGGGAGCTGTTTTTT | CASSNLAGGPTGELFF
TRBJ2-5 | . | . | 14 | TRBV6-5 | TGTGCCAGCAGTTACGGGGACTGGTGGGAGACCCAGTACTTC | CASSYGDWWETQYF
TRBJ2-7 | TRBD1 | few | 15 | TRBV10-3 | TGTGCCATCAGTGAGGGAATGACAGGGTTCTACGAGCAGTACTTC | CAISEGMTGFYEQYF
TRBJ2-7 | . | few | 13 | TRBV11-2 | TGTGCCAGCAGCTTAGAAGCCGGGTCCGAGCAGTACTTC | CASSLEAGSEQYF
TRBJ1-1 | . | . | 13 | TRBV29-1 | TGCAGCGCTTCGACAAAAACGAACACTGAAGCTTTCTTT | CSASTKTNTEAFF
TRBJ2-6 | TRBD2 | . | 18 | TRBV11-2 | TGTGCCAGCAGCTTACCCCGGGGGGGGTCGTCTGGGGCCAACGTCCTGACTTTC | CASSLPRGGSSGANVLTF
TRBJ1-2 | . | once | 17 | TRBV7-8 | TGTGCCAGCAGCCTCCGGCGCGACCCGACAAATAACTATGGCTACACCTTC | CASSLRRDPTNNYGYTF
TRBJ1-2 | . | . | 13 | TRBV5-6 | TGTGCCAGCAGCTTGGTTCAGGCGGGCGGCTACACCTTC | CASSLVQAGGYTF
TRBJ1-1 | . | . | 15 | TRBV13 | TGTGCCAGCAGCTCGCGAGCCACAGGTCTCGGGTTCGGTTTCTTT | CASSSRATGLGFGFF
TRBJ2-7 | TRBD1 | . | 15 | TRBV6-1 | TGTGCCAGCAGTTCCCGGGACAGGGGCGCCTACGAGCAGTACTTC | CASSSRDRGAYEQYF
TRBJ2-3 | . | . | 15 | TRBV7-9 | TGTGCCAGCAGCTTGGGTAGCGGATACACAGATACGCAGTATTTT | CASSLGSGYTDTQYF
TRBJ2-1 | TRBD1 | . | 14 | TRBV5-1 | TGCGCCAGCAGGGGGGAACAGGGGCTCAATGAGCAGTTCTTC | CASRGEQGLNEQFF
TRBJ1-2 | . | few | 13 | TRBV28 | TGTGCCAGCAAACAGGGAATAGCGGGTGGCTACACCTTC | CASKQGIAGGYTF
TRBJ1-5 | TRBD1 | . | 17 | TRBV28 | TGTGCCAGCAGTTTCAGAAGGACAGGGAATAGCAATCAGCCCCAGCATTTT | CASSFRRTGNSNQPQHF
TRBJ1-1 | TRBD1 | once | 15 | TRBV6-1 | TGTGCCAGCAGTGAAGCGCCCAGGGGGGCCACTGAAGCTTTCTTT | CASSEAPRGATEAFF
TRBJ1-6 | . | . | 14 | TRBV6-5 | TGTGCCAGCAGTTACTCCGGGTTTAATTCACCCCTCCACTTT | CASSYSGFNSPLHF
TRBJ1-2 | . | . | 14 | TRBV30 | TGTGCCAGGAGTCCAGGCCCCAAGGGGTATGGCTACACCTTC | CARSPGPKGYGYTF
TRBJ2-7 | TRBD1 | . | 13 | TRBV7-8 | TGTGCCAGCAGCCAGGACAGGGGCTACGAGCAGTACTTC | CASSQDRGYEQYF
TRBJ2-3 | TRBD1 | . | 15 | TRBV6-1 | TGTGCCAGCATGGGGACAGGGGGCAGGACAGATACGCAGTATTTT | CASMGTGGRTDTQYF
TRBJ2-1 | . | few | 12 | TRBV7-8 | TGTGCCAGCAGCGAGGTACTCAATGAGCAGTTCTTC | CASSEVLNEQFF
TRBJ2-5 | TRBD2 | . | 14 | TRBV7-2 | TGTGCCAGCAGCCGGGAGCGGGGTCAAGAGACCCAGTACTTC | CASSRERGQETQYF
TRBJ1-1 | . | . | 16 | TRBV5-1 | TGCGCCAGCAGCTTGGGGGCAGGTCCAATGAACACTGAAGCTTTCTTT | CASSLGAGPMNTEAFF
TRBJ1-6 | . | . | 15 | TRBV4-1 | TGCGCCAGCAGCCTCGGAGGAGCGGGGAATTCACCCCTCCACTTT | CASSLGGAGNSPLHF
TRBJ1-5 | . | . | 15 | TRBV7-2 | TGTGCCAGCAGCTTATTTTCGACGGCCCAGGGGCCCCAGCATTTT | CASSLFSTAQGPQHF
TRBJ2-5 | . | . | 13 | TRBV6-4 | TGTGCCAGCAGTACGGACACAATGGAGACCCAGTACTTC | CASSTDTMETQYF
TRBJ2-7 | . | . | 15 | TRBV15 | TGTGCCACCAGCAGAGTTAGCGGTAGCTCCTACGAGCAGTACTTC | CATSRVSGSSYEQYF
TRBJ2-7 | . | few | 12 | TRBV25-1 | TGTGCCAGCAGTCGAGGGGGGGTCGGGCAGTACTTC | CASSRGGVGQYF